This T cell receptor beta chain was recovered during a study of CD8+ T cells in alopecia areata. The sequencing template was cDNA reverse transcribed from extracted RNA. Measured with immunoSEQ multiplex PCR; TCRdb has only the in-frame clones, and not every one. The sample comprises 69,000 or so clones, under 75% of which are singletons, and around a sixth rests with the top ten. Germline V gene lookup returns CDR1 SQVTM and CDR2 ANQGSEA. V dropped 4 bases and J dropped 1; count of bases not matched to a gene: 17. The CDR3 runs 18 residues. This chain joins TRBV29-1 and TRBJ2-7; 9 positions match TRBD1. The sample here was CD8+ T cells sorted from blood, taken at week 0. The origin of this receptor is a human donor with alopecia areata. The CDR3 nucleotides are TGCAGCGTTGGGGGAATTGTACAGGGGGCCTTGAGGTCCTACGAGCAGTACTTC. This gives the protein CSVGGIVQGALRSYEQYF.